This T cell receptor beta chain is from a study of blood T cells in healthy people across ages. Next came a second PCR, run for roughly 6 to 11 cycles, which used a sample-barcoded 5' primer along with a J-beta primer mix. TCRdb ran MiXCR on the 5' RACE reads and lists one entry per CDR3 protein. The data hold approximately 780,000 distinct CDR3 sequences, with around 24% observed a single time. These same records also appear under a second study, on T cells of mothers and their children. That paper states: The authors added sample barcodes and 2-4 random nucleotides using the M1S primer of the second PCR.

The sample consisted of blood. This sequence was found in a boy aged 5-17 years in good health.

The CDR3 is CASSHAGGLAKNIQYF. As DNA, the CDR3 is TGTGCCAGCAGCCATGCGGGGGGCCTAGCCAAAAACATTCAGTACTTC. V usage is TRBV25-1 and J usage is TRBJ2-4; 8 nucleotides match TRBD2. This CDR3 contains 16 residues. The germline CDR1 and CDR2 sequences are MGHDK and SYGVNS. V shed 6 bases, J shed 0 bases, and the junction held 7 bases outside the gene matches.